This TCR beta chain was recorded in a study of cytomegalovirus exposure and HLA in healthy donors. Germline V gene sequence: CDR1 SGHAT, CDR2 FQDESV (reference sequence). Trimming at V came to 3 bases and at J to 5 bases, leaving 4 bases not matched to a gene. CDR3 size: 15 residues. General study points: Accounts indicate the classifier identified cytomegalovirus status with strong specificity and sensitivity. One cluster of highly shared sequence variants probably arose as a sequencing artifact. The study dropped some indistinguishable V segments, TRBV6-2 and TRBV6-3 among them.

For this clone: The antigen is undetermined.

The primer mix had 60 Vbeta and 13 Jbeta primers. Measured with immunoSEQ multiplex PCR; TCRdb has only the in-frame clones, and not every one. The profile covers over 200,000 clones, with 55% to 75% appearing a single time and 2.6% taken by the ten largest. Sequencing was performed on PBMCs. This TCR came from a man aged 40-50 years in good health and CMV-seropositive. J is TRBJ1-6 and V is TRBV11-1; 7 positions match TRBD1. This CDR3 is CASSLWDSNNSPLHF. The CDR3, as DNA: TGTGCCAGCAGCTTGTGGGACAGTAATAATTCACCCCTCCACTTT.